Below, one TCR beta chain is given with its context. V lost 1 base and J lost 7, with 19 bases in between. Germline V gene lookup returns CDR1 LGHNA and CDR2 YNFKEQ. This CDR3 has 17 residues. The data derive from a study of blood T cell repertoires in COVID-19. Study overall: PBMCs, B-cell-depleted T cells, or T cells were the source of the cDNA or gDNA that made up the material.

Generated by immunoSEQ multiplex PCR, the TCRdb table keeps only in-frame clones and is missing some. The sample lists under 300,000 clones; roughly 83% were seen once. The TCR originated in a man aged 80 or over with acute or convalescent COVID-19. The J gene is TRBJ1-4, the V gene TRBV4-2; D unresolved. The sequencing sample was made of peripheral blood. The CDR3 nucleotides read TGTGCCAGCAGCCAAGTATCCTCGGGTTCGCTCGGTGAAAAACTGTTTTTT. It translates to CASSQVSSGSLGEKLFF.